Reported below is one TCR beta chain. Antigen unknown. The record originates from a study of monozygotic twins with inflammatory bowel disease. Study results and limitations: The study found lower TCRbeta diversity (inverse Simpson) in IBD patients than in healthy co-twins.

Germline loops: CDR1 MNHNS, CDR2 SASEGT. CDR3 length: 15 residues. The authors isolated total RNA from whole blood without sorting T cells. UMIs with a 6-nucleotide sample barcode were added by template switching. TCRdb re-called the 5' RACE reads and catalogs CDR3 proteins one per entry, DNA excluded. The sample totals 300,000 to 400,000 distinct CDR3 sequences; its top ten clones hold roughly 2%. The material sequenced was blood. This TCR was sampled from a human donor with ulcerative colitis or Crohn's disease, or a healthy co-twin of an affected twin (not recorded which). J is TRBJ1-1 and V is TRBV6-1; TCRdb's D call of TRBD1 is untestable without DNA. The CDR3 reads CASSERQGPDTEAFF.